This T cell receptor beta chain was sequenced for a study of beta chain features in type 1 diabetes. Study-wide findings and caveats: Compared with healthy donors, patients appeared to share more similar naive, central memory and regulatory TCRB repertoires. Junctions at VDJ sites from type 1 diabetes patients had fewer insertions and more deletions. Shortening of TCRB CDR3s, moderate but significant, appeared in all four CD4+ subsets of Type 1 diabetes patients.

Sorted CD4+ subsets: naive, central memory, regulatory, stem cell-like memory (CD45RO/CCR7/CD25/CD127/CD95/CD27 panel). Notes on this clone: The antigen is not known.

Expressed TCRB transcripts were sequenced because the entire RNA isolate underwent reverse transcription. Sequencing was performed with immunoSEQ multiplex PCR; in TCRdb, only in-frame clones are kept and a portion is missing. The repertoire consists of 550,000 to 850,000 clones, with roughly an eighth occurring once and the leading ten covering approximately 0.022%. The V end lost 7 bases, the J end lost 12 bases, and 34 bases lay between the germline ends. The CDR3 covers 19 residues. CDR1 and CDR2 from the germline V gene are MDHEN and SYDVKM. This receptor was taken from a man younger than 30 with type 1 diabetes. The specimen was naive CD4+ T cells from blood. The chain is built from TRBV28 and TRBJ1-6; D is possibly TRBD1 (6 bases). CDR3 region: CASTLGGDTRSSGALPLHF. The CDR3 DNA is TGTGCCAGCACCTTGGGCGGGGACACCAGATCTTCAGGGGCGTTACCCCTCCACTTT.